A selection of T cell receptor beta chains follows, all from one sample in a study of T cells expressing NK-cell markers. TCRdb reanalyzed the 5' RACE reads and collapses them to one entry per CDR3 protein, without DNA. The listing contains hundreds of thousands of distinct CDR3 sequences. The material sequenced was blood T cells: a sorted CD56 or NKG2C T cell subset, CD4+ or CD8+ T cells, or bulk PBMC T cells (not recorded which). The receptors stem from a man aged 18-69 years in good health. Both conserved end residues are part of each CDR3.

J: TRBJ1-1
length: 16
V: TRBV5-1
CDR3: CASSLTGGKGNTEAFF

J: TRBJ1-5
length: 15
V: TRBV6-1
CDR3: CASTHTGQNNQPQHF

J: TRBJ1-2
length: 14
V: TRBV11-2
CDR3: CASSGVGGNYGYTF

J: TRBJ2-5
length: 14
V: TRBV20-1
CDR3: CSASPDGDRETQYF

J: TRBJ2-1
length: 13
V: TRBV5-1
CDR3: CASGQGANNEQFF

J: TRBJ1-6
length: 14
V: TRBV9
CDR3: CASSVVGGGSPLHF

J: TRBJ1-2
length: 15
V: TRBV10-3
CDR3: CAISAPGWRNYGYTF

J: TRBJ2-7
length: 15
V: TRBV6-1
CDR3: CASSEVQGGIYEQYF

J: TRBJ2-3
length: 16
V: TRBV9
CDR3: CASSVGGLGVTDTQYF

J: TRBJ2-4
length: 13
V: TRBV19
CDR3: CASSTYDRGIQYF

J: TRBJ1-4
length: 14
V: TRBV24-1
CDR3: CATSGTGGNEKLFF

J: TRBJ2-1
length: 12
V: TRBV27
CDR3: CASAGFSNEQFF

J: TRBJ1-2
length: 15
V: TRBV4-2
CDR3: CASVPPPGANYGYTF

J: TRBJ2-3
length: 18
V: TRBV11-2
CDR3: CASSLRSGKFTSTDTQYF

J: TRBJ2-1
length: 18
V: TRBV6-1
CDR3: CASRDLAGGGSSYNEQFF

J: TRBJ2-4
length: 22
V: TRBV4-1
CDR3: CASSQDEFQPSGGNIAKNIQYF

J: TRBJ2-2
length: 17
V: TRBV7-6
CDR3: CASSGHRDRINTGELFF

J: TRBJ1-1
length: 15
V: TRBV28
CDR3: CASKRQGALNTEAFF

J: TRBJ1-5
length: 15
V: TRBV7-6
CDR3: CASSYRGGLNQPQHF

J: TRBJ1-1
length: 15
V: TRBV13
CDR3: CASRLRAGGAYEAFF

J: TRBJ2-1
length: 15
V: TRBV20-1
CDR3: CSATRTSGGRGEQFF

J: TRBJ1-1
length: 15
V: TRBV3-1
CDR3: CASSQAGTGGEKAFF

J: TRBJ2-1
length: 13
V: TRBV6-2/TRBV6-3
CDR3: CASRGAGVHEQFF

J: TRBJ2-2
length: 13
V: TRBV2
CDR3: CASSEGLVGELFF